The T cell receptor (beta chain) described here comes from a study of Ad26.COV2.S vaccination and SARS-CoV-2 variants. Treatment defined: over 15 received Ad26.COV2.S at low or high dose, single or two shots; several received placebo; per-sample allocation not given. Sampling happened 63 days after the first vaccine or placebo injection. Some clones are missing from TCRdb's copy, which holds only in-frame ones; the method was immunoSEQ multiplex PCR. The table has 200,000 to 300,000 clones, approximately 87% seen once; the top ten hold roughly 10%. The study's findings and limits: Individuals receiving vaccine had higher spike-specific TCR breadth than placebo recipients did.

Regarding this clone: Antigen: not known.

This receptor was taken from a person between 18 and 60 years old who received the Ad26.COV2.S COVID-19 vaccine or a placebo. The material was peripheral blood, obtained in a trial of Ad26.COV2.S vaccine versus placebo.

DNA of the CDR3: TGTGCCAGCGCCGGGAATTCCGCTGAAGCTTTCTTT. It codes for CASAGNSAEAFF. The chain couples TRBV9 to TRBJ1-1; D is ambiguous. The V end was cut by 7 bases, the J end by 6 bases, with 13 bases between. Germline-derived CDR1 and CDR2 are SGDLS and YYNGEE. The CDR3 spans 12 residues. Looking up the rest from reference TRBV9 and TRBJ1-1 gives the full variable domain: DSGVTQTPKHLITATGQRVTLRCSPRSGDLSVYWYQQSLDQGLQFLIQYYNGEERAKGNILERFSAQQFPDLHSELNLSSLELGDSALYFCASAGNSAEAFFGQGTRLTVV.